This T cell receptor (beta chain) is drawn from a study of blood T cell repertoires in COVID-19. Background on the study: Sites in the United States, Italy and Spain provided acute and convalescent COVID-19 samples.

Repertoires were generated with immunoSEQ multiplex PCR, while TCRdb's copy carries only in-frame clones and drops some. Of roughly 220,000 clones listed, around nine tenths are singletons. The sequenced sample was peripheral blood. The sequence came from a man aged 60-69 years with acute or convalescent COVID-19.

The CDR3 DNA reads TGTGCCAGCAGCTTAGTAGGACAGGGAAGGCTGTTTTTT. Its protein product is CASSLVGQGRLFF. This chain joins TRBV7-2 and TRBJ2-2; 8 nucleotides line up with TRBD1. V lost 1 base to trimming and J lost 13 bases; unmatched junction nucleotides: 5. Germline CDR1 SGHTA, CDR2 FQGNSA. This CDR3 has 13 residues.